A single sample is the source of the 23 T cell receptor beta chains below, sequenced in a study of blood T cell repertoires in COVID-19. The repertoire was sequenced with immunoSEQ multiplex PCR; TCRdb's copy has only in-frame clones and lacks some. Seen here are tens of thousands of clones, 86% observed once, and the top ten hold about 2.5%. Sequencing was carried out using peripheral blood. These receptors were obtained from an older man with acute or convalescent COVID-19.

This sequence joins TRBV28 and TRBJ1-5; no clear D. The germline gives CDR1 MDHEN, CDR2 SYDVKM. Trimming shortened V by 5 bases and J by 7 bases, and 15 bases separated the two germline ends. This CDR3 contains 14 residues. This CDR3 is CASSLYSPGQPQHF. As DNA, the CDR3 is TGTGCCAGCAGTCTCTACAGCCCTGGGCAGCCCCAGCATTTT.

This chain uses TRBV14 with TRBJ2-6; D might be TRBD1 (6 bases). V was trimmed by 5 bases and J by 0 bases, leaving 20 bases between them. Germline CDR1 SGHDN, CDR2 FVKESK. The CDR3 sequence is 19 residues long. This CDR3 is CASSKGWARGVSGANVLTF. The CDR3 nucleotides read TGTGCCAGCAGCAAAGGGTGGGCCAGGGGAGTCTCTGGGGCCAACGTCCTGACTTTC. Drawing the rest from reference TRBV14 and TRBJ2-6, the complete variable domain is EAGVTQFPSHSVIEKGQTVTLRCDPISGHDNLYWYRRVMGKEIKFLLHFVKESKQDESGMPNNRFLAERTGGTYSTLKVQPAELEDSGVYFCASSKGWARGVSGANVLTFGAGSRLTVL.

The rearrangement uses TRBV27 and TRBJ1-2; D gene ambiguous. The germline V gene encodes CDR1 MNHEY and CDR2 SMNVEV (reference sequence). Trimming took off 5 bases at V and 0 bases at J, with 13 bases between the two ends. This CDR3 has 15 residues. The CDR3 here is CASSPQQRANYGYTF. The DNA for the CDR3 is TGTGCCAGCAGTCCACAGCAGAGAGCTAACTATGGCTACACCTTC.

The genes are TRBV6-1 and TRBJ1-5, with unresolved D. Germline lookup yields CDR1 MNHNS and CDR2 SASEGT. The CDR3 consists of 14 residues. V was shortened by 1 base and J by 5 bases, with 9 bases between the two germline ends. The CDR3 spells CASSEERRHQPQHF. The CDR3 region has the DNA TGTGCCAGCAGTGAAGAACGGAGGCATCAGCCCCAGCATTTT.

The chain has TRBV5-5 and TRBJ2-7, with D tentatively TRBD2 (5 bases). V was shortened by 0 bases and J by 2 bases, with 18 bases between the two germline ends. Germline values: CDR1 SGHKS, CDR2 YYEKEE (reference sequence). The CDR3 consists of 17 residues. CDR3 in DNA: TGTGCCAGCAGCTTGGCGGACTTTCGGCGTAGGGCCTACGAGCAGTACTTC. As protein: CASSLADFRRRAYEQYF. Combining the CDR3 with reference TRBV5-5 and TRBJ2-7 gives the whole variable domain DAGVTQSPTHLIKTRGQQVTLRCSPISGHKSVSWYQQVLGQGPQFIFQYYEKEERGRGNFPDRFSARQFPNYSSELNVNALLLGDSALYLCASSLADFRRRAYEQYFGPGTRLTVT.

This rearrangement joins TRBV6-5 to TRBJ2-1; 7 bases line up with TRBD1. Germline CDR1 is MNHEY and CDR2 is SVGAGI. CDR3 length: 13 amino acids. After removal of 6 bases from V and 9 bases from J, the junction contained 8 bases not matched to a gene. CDR3 coding DNA: TGTGCCAGCAGCCGATCGACAGGGTTTGAGCAGTTCTTC. This translates into CASSRSTGFEQFF.

The chain uses TRBV7-8 and TRBJ2-1; 14 nucleotides align to TRBD2. V shed 3 bases and J 10 bases; nucleotides not matched to a gene: 8. The CDR3 totals 16 residues. The germline gives CDR1 SGHVS, CDR2 FQNEAQ. The CDR3 here is CASSLDPTSGGAEQFF. DNA for the CDR3: TGTGCCAGCAGCTTGGATCCGACTAGCGGGGGGGCGGAGCAGTTCTTC.

The V gene is TRBV3-1 (or the pseudogene TRBV3-2), the J gene TRBJ2-5, with TRBD2 identical over 10 bases. CDR1 and CDR2 from the germline V gene are LGHDT and YNNKEL (reference sequence). This CDR3 is built from 17 residues. V lost 0 bases, J lost 3 bases, and 7 bases stayed unmatched. The CDR3 is CASSQEGGLAGEETQYF. CDR3 DNA: TGTGCCAGCAGCCAAGAGGGTGGTCTAGCGGGGGAAGAGACCCAGTACTTC.

The chain carries TRBV6-5 and TRBJ1-6; D is undetermined. In germline, CDR1 is MNHEY, CDR2 SVGAGI. The CDR3 consists of 11 residues. The V and J ends lost 6 bases and 6 bases respectively, with 3 bases between them. For the CDR3, the DNA is TGTGCCAGCAGAGCTAATTCACCCCTCCACTTT. Protein product: CASRANSPLHF.

This clone showed up just once. The chain combines TRBV14 with TRBJ1-4; TRBD1 matches at 9 bases. This CDR3 has 15 amino acids. Per the germline V gene, CDR1 is SGHDN and CDR2 is FVKESK. J gave up 7 bases and V 4 bases, and 7 bases lay outside the gene matches. CDR3 sequence: CASSLLTGGVEKLFF. CDR3 bases: TGTGCCAGCAGCCTACTGACAGGGGGAGTTGAAAAACTGTTTTTT.

The rearrangement links TRBV5-6 to TRBJ1-3, with D perhaps matching TRBD1 (6 bases). V was trimmed by 0 bases and J by 4 bases, leaving 8 bases between them. The CDR3 is made up of 14 amino acids. Germline assignment: CDR1 SGHDT and CDR2 YYEEEE. The CDR3 is CASSLGTAGNTIYF. CDR3 bases: TGTGCCAGCAGCTTGGGGACAGCAGGAAACACCATATATTTT.

The genes are TRBV4-2 and TRBJ1-1, with TRBD1 identical over 8 bases. Germline V gene data show CDR1 as LGHNA and CDR2 as YNFKEQ. Trimming removed 6 bases from V and 5 bases from J; junction bases left unmatched: 8. The CDR3 contains 14 residues. The chain's CDR3 is CASRTTGGWTEAFF. The CDR3 DNA reads TGTGCCAGCAGAACTACAGGGGGATGGACTGAAGCTTTCTTT.

The chain carries TRBV5-4 and TRBJ2-5, with D uncertain. Germline V gene sequence: CDR1 SGHNT, CDR2 YYREEE (reference sequence). This CDR3 has 15 residues. Trimming left V 0 bases short and J 8 bases short, with 17 bases between. The DNA of the CDR3 is TGTGCCAGCAGCTTGGGTGGGCCGGCAGTGGATACCCAGTACTTC. This encodes CASSLGGPAVDTQYF.

Written as DNA, the CDR3 is TGTGCCAGCAGCCGGGGGGACGGGAACTATGGCTACACCTTC. Translation gives CASSRGDGNYGYTF. The rearrangement joins TRBV5-5 to TRBJ1-2; D may be TRBD1 (5 bases). The V gene's germline CDR1 is SGHKS and CDR2 YYEKEE (reference sequence). Trimming stripped 4 bases from V and 2 bases from J, with 12 bases between. The CDR3 loop spans 14 amino acids.

The chain carries TRBV11-2 and TRBJ1-1; tentatively, D is TRBD1 (6 bases). Trimming pared 3 bases from V and 1 base from J, leaving 15 bases between. The germline V gene encodes CDR1 SGHAT and CDR2 FQNNGV. The CDR3 totals 16 residues. In DNA, the CDR3 is TGTGCCAGCAGCTTGGGGAAGCAGACAGGGAACACTGAAGCTTTCTTT. It is translated as CASSLGKQTGNTEAFF.

Comments on this clone: This specimen includes other DNA sequences encoding the same CDR3. The chain has TRBV29-1 and TRBJ2-7; 7 positions match TRBD1. The CDR3 totals 15 residues. Trimming at V came to 6 bases and at J to 1 base, leaving 12 bases not matched to a gene. CDR1 and CDR2 from the germline V gene are SQVTM and ANQGSEA. The CDR3 loop reads CSVSRPGGSSYEQYF. CDR3 bases: TGCAGCGTCTCCCGGCCAGGGGGTAGTTCCTACGAGCAGTACTTC.

This clone appeared a few times. The chain joins TRBV19 to TRBJ1-2; D perhaps matches TRBD1 (5 bases). V lost 4 bases and J lost 5, with 11 bases in between. The CDR3 runs 13 residues. Germline V gene sequence: CDR1 LNHDA, CDR2 SQIVND (reference sequence). The chain's CDR3 is CASSRGTDYGYTF. Written as DNA, the CDR3 is TGTGCCAGTAGTAGAGGGACTGATTATGGCTACACCTTC.

The V call is TRBV5-1, the J call TRBJ2-5, with TRBD2 identical over 11 bases. CDR1 is SGHRS, CDR2 YFSETQ, per germline. The CDR3 is 14 residues long. The V gene end was trimmed by 4 bases and the J gene end by 4 bases; junction bases not matched to a gene: 3. CDR3 nucleotide sequence: TGCGCCAGCAGCGTTAGCGGGGGGGCAGAGACCCAGTACTTC. Amino acids: CASSVSGGAETQYF.

This clone appeared once. The genes are TRBV19 and TRBJ1-1; D uncertain. Between the trimmed V and J ends, which lost 0 bases and 0 bases, there was a span of 8 bases. CDR1 is LNHDA and CDR2 is SQIVND in the germline V gene (reference sequence). This CDR3 comprises 15 residues. As DNA, the CDR3 is TGTGCCAGTAGTATAGAAGGCGGTTTGAACACTGAAGCTTTCTTT. Protein product: CASSIEGGLNTEAFF.

The chain employs TRBV5-1 and TRBJ2-2, with 10 positions matching TRBD1. After removal of 2 bases from V and 6 bases from J, the junction contained 7 bases not matched to a gene. The CDR3 sequence is 16 residues long. Germline loops: CDR1 SGHRS, CDR2 YFSETQ. The DNA of the CDR3 is TGCGCCAGCAGCTTCCAGACAGGGGGCGTATCCGGGGAGCTGTTTTTT. Translation: CASSFQTGGVSGELFF.

The V and J genes are TRBV19 and TRBJ2-1; TRBD1 aligns across 7 bases. CDR1 is LNHDA, CDR2 SQIVND, per germline (reference sequence). The CDR3 runs to 18 residues. With 2 bases clipped from V and 1 base from J, the junction kept 11 bases outside the gene matches. The CDR3 region is CASSIRARDSASYNEQFF. CDR3 nucleotides: TGTGCCAGTAGTATAAGGGCCCGGGACAGTGCTTCCTACAATGAGCAGTTCTTC.

The chain carries TRBV7-2 and TRBJ2-2; 7 nucleotides line up with TRBD2. Trimming cost V 5 bases and J 2 bases; bases outside gene matches: 5. Germline V lookup: CDR1 SGHTA, CDR2 FQGNSA. The CDR3 spans 15 residues. The CDR3 DNA follows: TGTGCCAGCAGCCAGCGGGGCTCAAACACCGGGGAGCTGTTTTTT. This gives the protein CASSQRGSNTGELFF.

The V gene is TRBV19, the J gene TRBJ2-1, with D possibly being TRBD2 (5 bases). The CDR3 covers 13 residues. The germline V gene encodes CDR1 LNHDA and CDR2 SQIVND (reference sequence). V lost 2 bases and J 6 bases, leaving 8 bases between the germline ends. CDR3 nucleotide sequence: TGTGCCAGTAGTATAATAGGAGGCAATGAGCAGTTCTTC. Amino acid sequence: CASSIIGGNEQFF.